These T cell receptor beta chains were read from a single sample in a study of T cells in narcolepsy. Clones were read by immunoSEQ multiplex PCR, and TCRdb kept only the in-frame ones, dropping some. This sample has fewer than 40,000 clones, with over 80% found just once. The sequencing sample was made of memory (CD45RA-) CD4+ T cells from blood. These receptors originate from a human donor in good health. The CDR3 runs from the conserved cysteine through the conserved F or W. D genes are given only for firm matches. Some rows mark clone size as missing; the rest say once, few, many or name a class of expanded clone.

CDR3 protein: CASSRDRRSYEQYF; CDR3 DNA: TGCGCCAGCAGCCGTGACAGGCGATCCTACGAGCAGTACTTC; D gene: .; clone size: few; V gene: TRBV5-1; J gene: TRBJ2-7
CDR3 protein: CASSTTGNTEAFF; CDR3 DNA: TGTGCCAGTAGTACCACAGGGAACACTGAAGCTTTCTTT; D gene: .; clone size: .; V gene: TRBV19; J gene: TRBJ1-1
CDR3 protein: CASSLPPGARYSNQPQHF; CDR3 DNA: TGTGCCAGCAGTTTACCCCCAGGGGCCAGATATAGCAATCAGCCCCAGCATTTT; D gene: .; clone size: .; V gene: TRBV28; J gene: TRBJ1-5
CDR3 protein: CASLPAGGYGYTF; CDR3 DNA: TGTGCCAGCCTCCCGGCAGGGGGCTATGGCTACACCTTC; D gene: TRBD1; clone size: .; V gene: TRBV7-2; J gene: TRBJ1-2
CDR3 protein: CASRVGGMNTEAFF; CDR3 DNA: TGTGCCAGCAGGGTGGGGGGAATGAACACTGAAGCTTTCTTT; D gene: .; clone size: .; V gene: TRBV28; J gene: TRBJ1-1
CDR3 protein: CASRVQQGESYTF; CDR3 DNA: TGTGCCAGCAGAGTCCAACAGGGGGAAAGCTACACCTTC; D gene: TRBD1; clone size: .; V gene: TRBV6-5; J gene: TRBJ1-2
CDR3 protein: CAWKGQLLGTLHF; CDR3 DNA: TGTGCCTGGAAAGGACAGCTACTTGGCACCCTCCACTTT; D gene: .; clone size: .; V gene: TRBV30; J gene: TRBJ1-6
CDR3 protein: CASSLGGGAGNEQFF; CDR3 DNA: TGTGCCAGCAGCTTAGGTGGGGGGGCTGGGAATGAGCAGTTCTTC; D gene: .; clone size: .; V gene: TRBV5-4; J gene: TRBJ2-1
CDR3 protein: CASRGAFTDTQYF; CDR3 DNA: TGTGCCAGCAGGGGAGCATTCACAGATACGCAGTATTTT; D gene: .; clone size: .; V gene: TRBV2; J gene: TRBJ2-3
CDR3 protein: CASSSYRDQNTEAFF; CDR3 DNA: TGTGCCAGCTCATCTTACAGGGACCAGAACACTGAAGCTTTCTTT; D gene: .; clone size: .; V gene: TRBV18; J gene: TRBJ1-1